Below, 4 T cell receptor beta chains from the same sample are listed, as sequenced in a study of CD8+ T cells in alopecia areata. The treatment: oral pan-JAK inhibitor, 5-10 mg twice daily. After isolation, RNA underwent reverse transcription to generate cDNA as the sequencing template. Generated by immunoSEQ multiplex PCR, the TCRdb table keeps only in-frame clones and is missing some. Counted here are under 250,000 clones, around three fifths occurring once; the ten biggest clones make up approximately 1.4%. The sample was CD4+ T cells sorted from blood, taken at week 4, from a patient treated with tofacitinib. Receptors originate from a human donor with alopecia areata.

As concerns this clone: This same CDR3 is encoded by further DNA sequences in the sample. J is TRBJ1-5 and V is TRBV7-2; D call uncertain. CDR1 is SGHTA, CDR2 FQGNSA, per germline. The ends were cut back, 1 base at V and 4 bases at J, with 8 bases in the middle. The CDR3 has 14 amino acids. Here the CDR3 reads CASSLVGSNQPQHF. In nucleotides, the CDR3 is TGTGCCAGCAGCTTAGTAGGCAGTAATCAGCCCCAGCATTTT.

The rearrangement joins TRBV30 to TRBJ2-1; 8 positions agree with TRBD2. The CDR3 covers 13 residues. Germline V gives CDR1 GTSNPN, CDR2 SVGIG (reference sequence). Germline trimming cut 7 bases from V and 4 bases from J; bases unmatched to any gene: 6. The CDR3 coding sequence is TGTGCCTCATTAGCGGGGACTTACAATGAGCAGTTCTTC. Translation: CASLAGTYNEQFF.

This clone was recorded a few times. V usage is TRBV6-6 and J usage is TRBJ1-2, with D possibly TRBD1 on 5 matching bases. V dropped 8 bases and J dropped 2 bases, with 9 bases sitting between them. Germline values: CDR1 MNHNY, CDR2 SVGAGI (reference sequence). The CDR3 covers 12 residues. The CDR3 here is CASRGENYGYTF. The DNA of the CDR3 is TGTGCCAGCCGGGGCGAGAACTATGGCTACACCTTC.

The chain has TRBV29-1 and TRBJ1-2; 8 nucleotides align to TRBD1. CDR3 length: 12 amino acids. The junction had 7 bases not matched to a gene; V was cut back by 6 bases and J by 7 bases. Germline V gene lookup returns CDR1 SQVTM and CDR2 ANQGSEA. This CDR3 is CSVDREGSGYTF. CDR3 sequence (DNA): TGCAGCGTGGACAGGGAAGGATCTGGCTACACCTTC.